This T cell receptor beta chain stems from a study of blood T cell repertoires in COVID-19. Germline CDR1 is MGHRA and CDR2 is YSYEKL. V was shortened by 0 bases and J by 2 bases, with 5 bases between the two germline ends. The CDR3 sequence is 13 residues long. The cohort comprised adults aged 18 to 89 years residing in approximately 25 US areas. The table came from immunoSEQ multiplex PCR; TCRdb's copy has only in-frame clones and leaves some out. The sample has nearly 200,000 clones; approximately 83% are singletons. The gene calls are TRBV4-1 and TRBJ2-7, with no clear D. The source material was PBMCs or T cells enriched from blood (not recorded which). The sequence derives from a man between 40 and 49 years old who had recovered from COVID-19. The CDR3 region is CASSQEQTYEQYF. The CDR3, as DNA: TGCGCCAGCAGCCAAGAACAGACCTACGAGCAGTACTTC.